The rows below give T cell receptor beta chains drawn from one sample of a study of CD4+ T cells in melanoma. Assay: immunoSEQ multiplex PCR; the TCRdb copy retains only in-frame clones and omits some. The sample lists 40,000 to 50,000 clones, roughly nine tenths seen once, with 12% in the top ten. The sample was peripheral blood. The receptors here all came from a human donor with melanoma. CDR3s include the opening cysteine and the closing phenylalanine or tryptophan. The D gene is left open where the match is weak. Rows may omit the clone size; those that give it use once, few, many or a size class.

V gene	D gene	J gene	clone size	CDR3 DNA	CDR3 protein
TRBV5-6	TRBD1	TRBJ1-4	NA	TGTGCCAGCAGCATCCGGGACAGGGCGAAAAAACTGTTTTTT	CASSIRDRAKKLFF
TRBV5-1	NA	TRBJ2-5	NA	TGCGCCAGCAGCTTGTCCAGGGGTGAGACCCAGTACTTC	CASSLSRGETQYF
TRBV9	TRBD1	TRBJ1-4	NA	TGTGCCAGCAGCGTAACAGGGGCCACTAATGAAAAACTGTTTTTT	CASSVTGATNEKLFF
TRBV10-3	NA	TRBJ1-4	NA	TGTGCCACCCAATCGGGCCTGGGGGATGAAAAACTGTTTTTT	CATQSGLGDEKLFF
TRBV5-1	NA	TRBJ2-7	NA	TGCGCCAGCAGCTTGGAGGGGCTTAACTCCTACGAGCAGTACTTC	CASSLEGLNSYEQYF
TRBV5-1	NA	TRBJ2-2	NA	TGCGCCAGCAGCTTGGACTCCGGGGAGCTGTTTTTT	CASSLDSGELFF
TRBV7-9	NA	TRBJ1-1	NA	TGTGCCAGCACTGGGGGGATGAACACTGAAGCTTTCTTT	CASTGGMNTEAFF
TRBV7-7	NA	TRBJ2-5	few	TGTGCTAGCAGCGCGAACCCAGGAGAAGAGACCCAGTACTTC	CASSANPGEETQYF
TRBV7-9	TRBD2	TRBJ2-5	NA	TGTGCCAGCAGCTTAGGAGTAGCGGGGGGGCGAGAGACCCAGTACTTC	CASSLGVAGGRETQYF
TRBV9	TRBD2	TRBJ2-3	NA	TGTGCCAGCAGCTTAACGGGGACTAGCGGCACAGATACGCAGTATTTT	CASSLTGTSGTDTQYF
TRBV10-3	TRBD1	TRBJ2-6	NA	TGTGCCATCAGTGCCGACAGGGAAGCTGGGGCCAACGTCCTGACTTTC	CAISADREAGANVLTF
TRBV4-3	NA	TRBJ2-2	NA	TGCGCCAGCAGCCAAGGGAGGAACACCGGGGAGCTGTTTTTT	CASSQGRNTGELFF
TRBV6-1	TRBD1	TRBJ1-1	NA	TGTGCCAGCGTGGGACAGGCGAACACTGAAGCTTTCTTT	CASVGQANTEAFF
TRBV11-2	TRBD2	TRBJ2-1	NA	TGTGCCAGCGGGAGCGGGGGGACTTACAATGAGCAGTTCTTC	CASGSGGTYNEQFF
TRBV30	TRBD2	TRBJ2-1	NA	TGTGCCTGGGGGAAGGGACTAGCGTTGATGGATGAGCAGTTCTTC	CAWGKGLALMDEQFF
TRBV10-1	NA	TRBJ2-3	NA	TGCGCCAGCAGTGAGGGACGGGCGGAGTCGGATACGCAGTATTTT	CASSEGRAESDTQYF
TRBV6-1	TRBD1	TRBJ2-5	NA	TGTGCCAGCAGTGACGGGACAGGGTCAGAGACCCAGTACTTC	CASSDGTGSETQYF
TRBV6-1	NA	TRBJ1-5	NA	TGTGCCAGCAGTGGGTTTCAGGATCAGCCCCAGCATTTT	CASSGFQDQPQHF
TRBV6-6	TRBD2	TRBJ2-7	NA	TGTGCCACTAATCCAGCGGGGATTTACGAGCAGTACTTC	CATNPAGIYEQYF
TRBV10-3	NA	TRBJ2-7	few	TGTGCCATCAGTGACGAGACAGACCTCTACGAGCAGTACTTC	CAISDETDLYEQYF
TRBV15	NA	TRBJ1-6	NA	TGTGCCACCAGGGCGGAACCAGCGAATTCACCCCTCCACTTT	CATRAEPANSPLHF
TRBV9	TRBD1	TRBJ1-2	NA	TGTGCCAGCAGCCCAGGACAGGGAAGGACGGGCTACACCTTC	CASSPGQGRTGYTF
TRBV5-1	NA	TRBJ1-3	NA	TGCGCCAGCAGCCTCGCCAGCTTCTCTGGAAACACCATATATTTT	CASSLASFSGNTIYF
TRBV6-1	NA	TRBJ2-7	NA	TGTGCCAGCAGTGAAATGTACAGCACCTACGAGCAGTACTTC	CASSEMYSTYEQYF
TRBV9	NA	TRBJ2-7	NA	TGTGCCCGACCTACCCTTACCTACGAGCAGTACTTC	CARPTLTYEQYF
TRBV7-9	NA	TRBJ1-1	once	TGTGCCAGCAGGTACAGGGTTTCTGAAGCTTTCTTT	CASRYRVSEAFF
TRBV19	TRBD1	TRBJ2-7	NA	TGTGCCAGTGGACAGGGGGGTTACGAGCAGTACTTC	CASGQGGYEQYF
TRBV28	NA	TRBJ2-1	NA	TGTGCCAGCAAAAGACTAGCCTACAATGAGCAGTTCTTC	CASKRLAYNEQFF
TRBV28	TRBD2	TRBJ2-1	NA	TGTGCCAGCAGTTTCCCACTAGCGGGGGGGAGTGAGCAGTTCTTC	CASSFPLAGGSEQFF
TRBV6-5	NA	TRBJ2-7	NA	TGTGCCAGCAGTTCGACCCCCTACGAGCAGTACTTC	CASSSTPYEQYF
TRBV19	NA	TRBJ2-6	NA	TGTGCCAGTAGTACCGGGGGTCCCCTTAGCTCTGGGGCCAACGTCCTGACTTTC	CASSTGGPLSSGANVLTF
TRBV21-1	NA	TRBJ2-3	NA	TGCCTAGGCCCAGATACGCAGTATTTT	CLGPDTQYF
TRBV27	NA	TRBJ1-6	NA	TGTGCCAGCAGCAGCCGGACAGCGAAGGGCTATAATTCACCCCTCCACTTT	CASSSRTAKGYNSPLHF
TRBV4-2	TRBD2	TRBJ2-7	NA	TGTGCCAGCAGCCAATCTCTAGCGGGGGGCCAGAGCTCCTACGAGCAGTACTTC	CASSQSLAGGQSSYEQYF
TRBV5-4	NA	TRBJ2-1	NA	TGTGCCAGCAGCTTGTCGGGGTGGGTCTACAATGAGCAGTTCTTC	CASSLSGWVYNEQFF
TRBV28	NA	TRBJ1-4	NA	TGTGCCAGCAGCCCCGGGACCTTTAATGAAAAACTGTTTTTT	CASSPGTFNEKLFF
TRBV5-1	NA	TRBJ2-3	NA	TGCGCCAGCAGCTTGGCCACGAGCACAGATACGCAGTGTTTT	CASSLATSTDTQCF
TRBV29-1	NA	TRBJ2-2	NA	TGCAGCGTCCTCAAACCCCCAGGGACCGGGGAGCTGTTTTTT	CSVLKPPGTGELFF
TRBV2	NA	TRBJ2-5	few	TGTGCCAGCAGGAATTTTCCGGAGAGAGAGACCCAGTACTTC	CASRNFPERETQYF